A selection of T cell receptor beta chains follows, all from one sample in a study of neurological immune-mediated disorders. TCRdb re-derived calls from the 5' RACE reads in MiXCR, one entry per CDR3 protein. This sample yields 20,000 or so distinct CDR3 sequences, of which approximately 2.5% are seen a single time; around 5.5% belongs to the top ten. Sequences were obtained from PBMCs. These receptors all stem from a woman under 30 with multiple sclerosis. Each CDR3 is given with its conserved first and last residue. The D gene is left open where the match is weak. The listing skips clone size in some rows; elsewhere it reads once, few, many or a size class.

clone size	D gene	V gene	J gene	CDR3 DNA	CDR3 protein
many	.	TRBV12-3/TRBV12-4	TRBJ1-1	TGTGCCAGCAGTTTAGGTTTACCCGGAGCTTTCTTT	CASSLGLPGAFF
few	.	TRBV20-1	TRBJ1-2	TGCAGTGCCAACCCGGGGGGCTATGGCTACACCTTC	CSANPGGYGYTF
.	.	TRBV6-2/TRBV6-3	TRBJ1-6	TGTGCCAGCAGTTACCTTGGACAGACTAATTCACCCCTCCACTTT	CASSYLGQTNSPLHF
many	TRBD2	TRBV6-6	TRBJ2-3	TGTGCCAGCAGTTCCAGCGGGAACACAGATACGCAGTATTTT	CASSSSGNTDTQYF
many	.	TRBV28	TRBJ2-5	TGTGCCAGCAACGCGGGGCCGCAAGAGACCCAGTACTTC	CASNAGPQETQYF
many	TRBD1	TRBV2	TRBJ1-5	TGTGCCAGCAGCGGGACAGGGGGCAATCAGCCCCAGCATTTT	CASSGTGGNQPQHF
.	.	TRBV7-6	TRBJ1-2	TGTGCCAGCAGCTTAGTCGAAACAGGGTTGTCTAACTATGGCTACACCTTC	CASSLVETGLSNYGYTF
many	TRBD1	TRBV12-3/TRBV12-4	TRBJ2-4	TGTGCCAGCAGTTTATGGGGACAGGGGGCGCGGGGAAACATTCAGTACTTC	CASSLWGQGARGNIQYF
many	TRBD2	TRBV6-5	TRBJ2-3	TGTGCCAGCAGTTACCCCCGGCTAGCGGGTTCCCATCCCGGAAGCCCAGATACGCAGTATTTT	CASSYPRLAGSHPGSPDTQYF
many	TRBD2	TRBV20-1	TRBJ2-7	TGCAGTGCTAGAGAAACCCCCGGACTAGCGGGATCTAACGAGCAGTACTTC	CSARETPGLAGSNEQYF
many	.	TRBV10-2	TRBJ2-5	TGCGCCAGCAGTGAGATATGGGGGAATGGTCGACAAGAGACCCAGTACTTC	CASSEIWGNGRQETQYF
many	.	TRBV20-1	TRBJ2-5	TGCAGTGCTGGCCCTAGGGCCGAGACCCAGTACTTC	CSAGPRAETQYF
many	.	TRBV7-8	TRBJ2-1	TGTGCCAGCAGCTCAAGAGGAGCAGGGAAAAGGGGAAATGAGCAGTTCTTC	CASSSRGAGKRGNEQFF